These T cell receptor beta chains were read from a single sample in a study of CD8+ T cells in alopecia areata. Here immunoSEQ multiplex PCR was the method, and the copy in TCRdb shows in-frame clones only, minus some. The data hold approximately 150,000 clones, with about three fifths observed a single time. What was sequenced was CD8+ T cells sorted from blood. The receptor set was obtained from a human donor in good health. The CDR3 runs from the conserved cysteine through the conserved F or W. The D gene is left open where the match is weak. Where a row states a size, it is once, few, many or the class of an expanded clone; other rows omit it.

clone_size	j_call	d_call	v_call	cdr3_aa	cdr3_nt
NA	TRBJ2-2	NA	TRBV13	CASSSDKNTGELFF	TGTGCCAGCAGCTCCGACAAGAACACCGGGGAGCTGTTTTTT
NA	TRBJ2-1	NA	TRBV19	CASSIAATQDNEQFF	TGTGCCAGTAGTATAGCAGCGACCCAGGACAATGAGCAGTTCTTC
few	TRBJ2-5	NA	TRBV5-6	CASSLDVTETQYF	TGTGCCAGCAGCCTGGACGTGACAGAGACCCAGTACTTC
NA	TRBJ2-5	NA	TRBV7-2	CASSARERPRETQYF	TGTGCCAGCAGCGCCCGGGAGCGGCCTCGGGAGACCCAGTACTTC
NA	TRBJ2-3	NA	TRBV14	CASSAQSTDTQYF	TGTGCCAGCAGCGCACAGAGCACAGATACGCAGTATTTT
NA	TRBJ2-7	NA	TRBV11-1	CASSPGLMKSYEQYF	TGTGCCAGCAGCCCTGGACTTATGAAGTCCTACGAGCAGTACTTC
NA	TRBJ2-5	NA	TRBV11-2	CASSTLETQYF	TGTGCCAGCAGCACACTAGAGACCCAGTACTTC
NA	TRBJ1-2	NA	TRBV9	CASSPGKGHYGYTF	TGTGCCAGCAGTCCCGGGAAGGGCCACTATGGCTACACCTTC
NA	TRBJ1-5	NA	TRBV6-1	CASPSGNQPQHF	TGTGCCAGCCCTTCGGGCAATCAGCCCCAGCATTTT
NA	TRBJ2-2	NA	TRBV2	CATRGTSTGELFF	TGTGCCACCCGGGGCACCTCCACCGGGGAGCTGTTTTTT
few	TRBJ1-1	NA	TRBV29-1	CSVEEGMNTEAFF	TGCAGCGTTGAGGAGGGAATGAACACTGAAGCTTTCTTT
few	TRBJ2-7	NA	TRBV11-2	CASSSTAQLGEQYF	TGTGCCAGCAGCTCCACCGCTCAATTAGGCGAGCAGTACTTC